These 22 T cell receptor beta chains originate from one sample sequenced in a study of cytomegalovirus exposure and HLA in healthy donors (dated by TCRdb to 2016 to 2017). Library preparation employed the immunoSEQ multiplex PCR assay. For the multiplex PCR, a mixture combining 60 forward primers for TCR Vbeta segments and 13 reverse primers for TCR Jbeta segments was used. TCRdb took this table from immuneACCESS and kept in-frame rearrangements with V and J called. Such tables lack part of the clones; where checked against another copy, unresolved V genes explain under half of the gap, and the rest is unexplained. For this sample there are 150,000 to 200,000 clones; roughly 9.5% appear just once. The top ten constitute 1% to 1.5% of the sample. The sample taken for sequencing was PBMCs. These receptors were obtained from a woman in her twenties or thirties in good health and CMV-seropositive.

This clone was seen a handful of times. V gene TRBV6-6 combines with J gene TRBJ2-5; 10 positions match TRBD2. This CDR3 is 14 amino acids long. V dropped 6 bases and J dropped 1; count of bases not matched to a gene: 2. Looked up from germline, CDR1 is MNHNY and CDR2 is SVGAGI (reference sequence). CDR3 coding DNA: TGTGCCAGCAGAACTAGCGGGACCCAAGAGACCCAGTACTTC. Its translation is CASRTSGTQETQYF.

The chain joins TRBV30 to TRBJ2-7, with TRBD2 matching over 16 bases. Germline V CDR1 and CDR2: GTSNPN, SVGIG (reference sequence). V was clipped by 2 bases and J by 4 bases; unmatched bases: 5. The CDR3 has 16 amino acids. The CDR3 here is CAWSPPGLAGGYEQYF. CDR3 DNA sequence: TGTGCCTGGAGTCCTCCGGGACTAGCGGGAGGGTACGAGCAGTACTTC.

The gene calls are TRBV7-3 and TRBJ1-3; no clear D gene. The CDR3 sequence is 15 residues long. CDR1 is SGHTA, CDR2 FQGTGA, per germline. Trimming took 3 bases from V and 3 from J, leaving 12 bases between them. CDR3 DNA: TGTGCCAGCAGCTTCCCGCTGCCAGGTGGAAACACCATATATTTT. Translating it yields CASSFPLPGGNTIYF.

The chain's CDR3 is CASLAFTYKGYTF. In DNA form, the CDR3 reads TGTGCCAGCCTAGCCTTTACGTATAAGGGCTACACCTTC. V is TRBV2 and J is TRBJ1-2; D uncertain. This CDR3 spans 13 amino acids. Germline CDR1 reads SNHLY; CDR2 reads FYNNEI. The ends were cut back, 8 bases at V and 8 bases at J, with 18 bases in the middle.

The DNA for the CDR3 is TGTGCCAGTAGTATAACAGGCTCCTACGAGCAGTACTTC. It is translated as CASSITGSYEQYF. The chain combines TRBV19 with TRBJ2-7; D perhaps matches TRBD1 (5 bases). Trimming cost V 2 bases and J 0 bases, with 5 bases left between them. This CDR3 region has 13 residues. Germline CDR1 LNHDA, CDR2 SQIVND (reference sequence).

In its sample, this clone was seen a few times. This chain connects TRBV5-1 to TRBJ2-7, with TRBD2 identical over 7 bases. The junction had 8 bases not matched to a gene; V was cut back by 2 bases and J by 6 bases. This CDR3 has 14 amino acids. The germline gives CDR1 SGHRS, CDR2 YFSETQ. CDR3 protein: CASSFSAGVPEQYF. Written as DNA, the CDR3 is TGCGCCAGCAGCTTCTCGGCGGGAGTTCCCGAGCAGTACTTC.

This CDR3 reads CATSRLAGGGASYNEQFF. CDR3 nucleotides: TGTGCCACCAGCAGACTAGCGGGAGGGGGGGCTTCCTACAATGAGCAGTTCTTC. The chain has TRBV15 and TRBJ2-1; 12 nucleotides line up with TRBD2. The CDR3 runs 18 residues. CDR1 is LNHNV, CDR2 YYDKDF, per germline (reference sequence). The V gene end was trimmed by 2 bases and the J gene end by 1 base; junction bases not matched to a gene: 6.

The V gene is TRBV7-3, the J gene TRBJ2-1; perhaps TRBD2 as D (5 bases). Germline-derived CDR1 and CDR2 are SGHTA and FQGTGA. The CDR3 extends over 16 amino acids. Trimming took off 2 bases at V and 7 bases at J, with 18 bases between the two ends. CDR3: CASSLVGSPARNEQFF. In DNA form, the CDR3 reads TGTGCCAGCAGCTTAGTGGGGAGTCCGGCTAGGAATGAGCAGTTCTTC.

This chain connects TRBV11-2 to TRBJ2-7; no definite D call. Germline assignment: CDR1 SGHAT and CDR2 FQNNGV. CDR3 length: 11 amino acids. Trimming took 1 base from V and 7 from J, leaving 5 bases between them. This CDR3 reads CASSLVEEQYF. For the CDR3, the DNA is TGTGCCAGCAGCTTAGTCGAGGAGCAGTACTTC.

This clone was found a few times. V is TRBV25-1 and J is TRBJ1-1; perhaps TRBD1 as D (6 bases). CDR1 MGHDK and CDR2 SYGVNS come from the germline V gene. The CDR3 totals 11 residues. V was pared by 7 bases and J by 8 bases, with 11 bases between. The CDR3 here is CASTSGTEAFF. The DNA for the CDR3 is TGTGCCAGCACCTCCGGGACAGAAGCTTTCTTT.

This clone came up a few times. This chain links TRBV29-1 with TRBJ2-7, with a tentative D call TRBD2 (5 bases). The V end lost 7 bases, the J end lost 4 bases, and 11 bases lay between the germline ends. Germline V gene lookup returns CDR1 SQVTM and CDR2 ANQGSEA. This CDR3 comprises 11 residues. CDR3 coding DNA: TGCAGCGCCGACTATGGTTACGAGCAGTACTTC. It specifies CSADYGYEQYF.

This clone turned up a few times. This chain links TRBV6-1 with TRBJ1-2; D unclear. The germline V gene has CDR1 MNHNS and CDR2 SASEGT. V shed 4 bases and J shed 1 base, with 13 bases lying between them. The CDR3 sequence is 15 residues long. The CDR3 region has the DNA TGTGCCAGCAGTGCGACGGGATCCCTTAACTATGGCTACACCTTC. It translates to CASSATGSLNYGYTF.

This clone showed up just a few times. V usage is TRBV7-6 and J usage is TRBJ2-1; TRBD2 matches at 9 bases. This CDR3 is built from 16 residues. Germline CDR1 SGHVS, CDR2 FNYEAQ. V shed 5 bases, J shed 3 bases, and the junction held 8 bases outside the gene matches. In DNA, the CDR3 is TGTGCCAGCAGCCCTTTAGCGGGAGTGATCTACAATGAGCAGTTCTTC. Translation gives CASSPLAGVIYNEQFF.

The chain employs TRBV9 and TRBJ2-5, with D perhaps matching TRBD2 (5 bases). The CDR3 contains 13 residues. Trimming pared 2 bases from V and 4 bases from J, leaving 9 bases between. In germline, CDR1 is SGDLS, CDR2 YYNGEE. CDR3: CASSVGNGETQYF. The CDR3 bases are TGTGCCAGCAGCGTCGGGAATGGAGAGACCCAGTACTTC. The variable domain in full, completed from reference TRBV9 and TRBJ2-5, reads DSGVTQTPKHLITATGQRVTLRCSPRSGDLSVYWYQQSLDQGLQFLIQYYNGEERAKGNILERFSAQQFPDLHSELNLSSLELGDSALYFCASSVGNGETQYFGPGTRLLVL.

Only a few counts were recorded for this clone. The DNA of the CDR3 is TGTGCCAGTAGTCCCCGACAGGGGCGGGGTGACACCGGGGAGCTGTTTTTT. It encodes CASSPRQGRGDTGELFF. V usage is TRBV19 and J usage is TRBJ2-2, with 8 bases matching TRBD1. CDR3 length equals 17 residues. Losses at the gene ends were 5 bases for V and 3 bases for J; bases not matched to a gene: 11. From germline, CDR1 is LNHDA and CDR2 SQIVND (reference sequence). Complete variable domain (other parts from reference TRBV19 and TRBJ2-2): DGGITQSPKYLFRKEGQNVTLSCEQNLNHDAMYWYRQDPGQGLRLIYYSQIVNDFQKGDIAEGYSVSREKKESFPLTVTSAQKNPTAFYLCASSPRQGRGDTGELFFGEGSRLTVL.

The chain has TRBV5-5 and TRBJ1-1; D gene unclear. The V and J ends lost 2 bases and 6 bases respectively, with 11 bases between them. Germline CDR1 reads SGHKS; CDR2 reads YYEKEE (reference sequence). The CDR3 sequence is 13 residues long. The CDR3 region has the DNA TGTGCCAGCAGCTTTGACGCCGAGGCTGAAGCTTTCTTT. Its translation: CASSFDAEAEAFF. Full variable domain (remainder filled in from reference TRBV5-5 and TRBJ1-1): DAGVTQSPTHLIKTRGQQVTLRCSPISGHKSVSWYQQVLGQGPQFIFQYYEKEERGRGNFPDRFSARQFPNYSSELNVNALLLGDSALYLCASSFDAEAEAFFGQGTRLTVV.

The genes are TRBV7-6 and TRBJ2-5, with 10 bases that match TRBD2. This CDR3 region has 16 residues. Germline CDR1 SGHVS, CDR2 FNYEAQ. V was pared by 5 bases and J by 1 base, with 7 bases of the junction left unmatched. The DNA of the CDR3 is TGTGCCAGCAGCACCGAGCCTAGCGGGGGCCAAGAGACCCAGTACTTC. Its protein product is CASSTEPSGGQETQYF.

J is TRBJ2-1 and V is TRBV4-1; 14 nucleotides align to TRBD2. Unmatched junction bases numbered 0, after V lost 1 base and J lost 7 bases. This CDR3 contains 15 residues. CDR1 and CDR2 from the germline V gene are MGHRA and YSYEKL. The CDR3 DNA sequence: TGCGCCAGCAGCCAAGGACTAGCGGGAGGGAATGAGCAGTTCTTC. Amino acid sequence: CASSQGLAGGNEQFF.

The chain couples TRBV19 to TRBJ2-3; 7 bases agree with TRBD2. V was clipped by 7 bases and J by 4 bases; unmatched bases: 20. The CDR3 length is 18 residues. CDR1 is LNHDA, CDR2 SQIVND, per germline (reference sequence). The DNA of the CDR3 is TGTGCCAGTACCTCGAGAGCGGGACTTGGCACCAGCCCAGATACGCAGTATTTT. Its protein is CASTSRAGLGTSPDTQYF. Filled out from reference TRBV19 and TRBJ2-3, the complete variable domain reads DGGITQSPKYLFRKEGQNVTLSCEQNLNHDAMYWYRQDPGQGLRLIYYSQIVNDFQKGDIAEGYSVSREKKESFPLTVTSAQKNPTAFYLCASTSRAGLGTSPDTQYFGPGTRLTVL.

This clone came up a few times. The rearrangement joins TRBV5-1 to TRBJ2-6; 7 positions match TRBD1. The junction had 3 bases not matched to a gene; V was cut back by 4 bases and J by 2 bases. The V gene's germline CDR1 is SGHRS and CDR2 YFSETQ. The CDR3 has 15 residues. CDR3 sequence reads: CASSVGQAGANVLTF. In DNA, the CDR3 is TGCGCCAGCAGCGTCGGACAGGCTGGGGCCAACGTCCTGACTTTC.

The chain recombines TRBV27 with TRBJ2-1; 14 bases fit TRBD2. Germline loops: CDR1 MNHEY, CDR2 SMNVEV (reference sequence). The CDR3 length is 15 residues. Trimming took 7 bases from V and 7 from J; bases not matched to a gene: 6. The CDR3 sequence: CASTHGTSGRNEQFF. Written as DNA, the CDR3 is TGTGCCAGCACCCACGGGACTAGCGGGAGAAATGAGCAGTTCTTC.

The chain has TRBV5-4 and TRBJ2-1, with TRBD1 matching 11 bases. The CDR3 has 14 residues. The V gene end was trimmed by 4 bases and the J gene end by 8 bases; junction bases not matched to a gene: 5. The germline gives CDR1 SGHNT, CDR2 YYREEE (reference sequence). Here the CDR3 DNA reads TGTGCCAGCAGCGGCCGGGACAGGGGGGATGAGCAGTTCTTC. It translates to CASSGRDRGDEQFF.